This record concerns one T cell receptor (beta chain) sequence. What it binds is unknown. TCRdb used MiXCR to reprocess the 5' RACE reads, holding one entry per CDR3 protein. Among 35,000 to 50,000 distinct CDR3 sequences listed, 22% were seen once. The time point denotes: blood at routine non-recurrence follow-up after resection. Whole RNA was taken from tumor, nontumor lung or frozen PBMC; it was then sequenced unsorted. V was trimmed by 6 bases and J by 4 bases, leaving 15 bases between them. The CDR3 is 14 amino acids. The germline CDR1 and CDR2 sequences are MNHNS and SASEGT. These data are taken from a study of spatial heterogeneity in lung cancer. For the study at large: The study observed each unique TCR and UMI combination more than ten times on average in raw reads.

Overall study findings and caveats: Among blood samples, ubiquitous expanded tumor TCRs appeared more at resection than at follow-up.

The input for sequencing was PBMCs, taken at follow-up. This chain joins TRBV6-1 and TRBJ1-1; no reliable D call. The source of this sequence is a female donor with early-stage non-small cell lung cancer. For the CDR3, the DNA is TGTGCCAGCAGGCCAACTCGAGTAGCCACTGAAGCTTTCTTT. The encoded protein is CASRPTRVATEAFF.